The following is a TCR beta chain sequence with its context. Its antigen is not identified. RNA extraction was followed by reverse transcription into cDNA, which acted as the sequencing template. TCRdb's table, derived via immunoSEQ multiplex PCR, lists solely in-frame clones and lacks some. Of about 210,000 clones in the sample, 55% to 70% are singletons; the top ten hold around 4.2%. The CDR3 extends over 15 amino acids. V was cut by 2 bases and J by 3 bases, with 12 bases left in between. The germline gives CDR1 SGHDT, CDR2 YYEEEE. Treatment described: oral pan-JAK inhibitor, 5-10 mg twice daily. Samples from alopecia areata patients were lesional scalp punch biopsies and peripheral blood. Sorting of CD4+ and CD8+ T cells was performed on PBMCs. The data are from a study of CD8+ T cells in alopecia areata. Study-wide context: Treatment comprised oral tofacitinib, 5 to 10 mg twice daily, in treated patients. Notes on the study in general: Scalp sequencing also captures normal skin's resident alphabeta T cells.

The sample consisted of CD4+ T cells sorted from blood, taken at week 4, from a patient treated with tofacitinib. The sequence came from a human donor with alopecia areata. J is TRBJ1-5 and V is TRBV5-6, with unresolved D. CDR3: CASSFPGENNQPQHF. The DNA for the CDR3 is TGTGCCAGCAGCTTTCCCGGGGAAAACAATCAGCCCCAGCATTTT.